The 24 T cell receptor beta chains listed next were all sequenced from one sample in a study of tissue T cells after allogeneic stem cell transplantation (dated by TCRdb to the early 2020s). Libraries were built with the immunoSEQ multiplex PCR assay. TCRdb retrieved this table from immuneACCESS and kept in-frame rearrangements only. Not all clones are present; in checked studies, unresolved V genes account for under half, and no reason is known for the remainder. This sample lists some 7,700 clones; about 48% were detected once. The ten biggest clones cover roughly 7% of the sample. The time point label on this specimen signifies: mouse harvest day 7 after allogeneic transplant. Mouse grafts combined 10^7 T-cell-depleted bone marrow cells with 10^6 splenic CD5+ T cells, given via tail vein injection. The sequencing input was gut tissue. Receptors originate from a female BALB/c mouse given C57BL/6 T cells with graft-versus-host disease after an allogeneic hematopoietic cell transplant.

As to this clone: Gene names denote mouse genes. The read gets to within 1 residue of the CDR3 end, and the germline J gene fills in the rest. Other nucleotide sequences in the sample specify the same CDR3. The chain carries TRBV26 and TRBJ2-5, with 9 positions matching TRBD1. This CDR3 has 14 amino acids. In germline, CDR1 is KGHPV, CDR2 FQNQEV (reference sequence). V shed 4 bases, J shed 5 bases, and the junction held 4 bases outside the gene matches. CDR3 in amino acids: CASSPGQGGDTQYF. The sequenced CDR3 bases are TGTGCCAGCAGTCCGGGACAGGGTGGAGACACCCAGTAC.

Points on this clone: Genes here carry mouse names. The CDR3 end is not reached by the read, which stops 1 residue before it; the germline J gene fills it in. The identical CDR3 is also encoded by other nucleotide sequences in the sample. The V and J genes are TRBV12-1 and TRBJ2-5; 8 bases match TRBD2. J lost 0 bases, V lost 1 base, and 2 bases had no gene match. Looked up from germline, CDR1 is SGHSN and CDR2 is HYEKVE. The CDR3 totals 15 residues. The part of the CDR3 DNA that was read is TGTGCCAGCTCTCTAACTGGGGGTAACCAAGACACCCAGTAC. This gives the protein CASSLTGGNQDTQY. The full CDR3 sequence reads CASSLTGGNQDTQYF.

There are a few counts of this clone. Gene names denote mouse genes. The observed sequence ends 1 residue before the CDR3 terminus, with the missing tail filled in from the germline J gene. The same CDR3 arises from other DNA sequences in this sample as well. The chain couples TRBV23 to TRBJ1-3; the D call in the table, TRBD1, was not verified against the DNA. This CDR3 has 14 amino acids. Germline-derived CDR1 and CDR2 are KGHTA and FQNQQP. CDR3 residues: CSSSHDRVGNTLYF. The CDR3 DNA, read in part, is TGCTCCAGCAGTCATGACAGGGTTGGAAATACGCTCTAT.

A remark on this clone: Mouse gene names and germline throughout. With the read ending 1 residue before the CDR3 end, the germline J gene is used to fill in that end. This rearrangement joins TRBV26 to TRBJ2-5; TRBD1 aligns across 9 bases. Germline CDR1 and CDR2: KGHPV and FQNQEV (reference sequence). J was trimmed by 3 bases and V by 4 bases; bases with no gene match: 2. The CDR3 covers 14 residues. The CDR3 DNA, read in part, is TGTGCCAGCAGTCCGGGACAGGGTCAAGACACCCAGTAC. Translating it yields CASSPGQGQDTQY. The entire CDR3 sequence reads CASSPGQGQDTQYF.

In the case of this clone: Gene names are mouse gene names. The CDR3 end is not reached by the read, which stops 1 residue before it; the germline J gene fills it in. The chain uses TRBV2 and TRBJ2-7; D is unresolved. Looked up from germline, CDR1 is LGHNA and CDR2 is YSYQKL. The CDR3 length is 12 residues. Trimming shortened V by 0 bases and J by 4 bases, and 4 bases separated the two germline ends. CDR3 DNA (partial): TGTGCCAGCAGCCAAGAGCGGTATGAACAGTAC. This sequence encodes CASSQERYEQY. The complete CDR3 protein is CASSQERYEQYF.

Points on this clone: The gene names here belong to mouse. The read falls 1 residue short of the CDR3 end, and the missing part is taken from the germline J gene. This rearrangement joins TRBV3 to TRBJ2-5; D uncertain. CDR1 is SNHLY, CDR2 FYNGKV, per germline (reference sequence). The CDR3 has 13 amino acids. Trimming shortened V by 4 bases and J by 0 bases, and 5 bases separated the two germline ends. The CDR3: CASSSSNQDTQYF. The sequenced CDR3 bases are TGTGCCAGCAGCTCCAGTAACCAAGACACCCAGTAC.

Only a few counts were recorded for this clone. Gene names are the mouse ones. The read ends 1 residue before the CDR3 terminus; that terminus is restored from the germline J gene. The rearrangement links TRBV3 to TRBJ2-2; D is unclear. The CDR3 is 12 residues long. The germline CDR1 and CDR2 sequences are SNHLY and FYNGKV (reference sequence). Trimming removed 1 base from V and 5 bases from J, with 2 bases in between. CDR3 region: CASSLVTGQLYF. The CDR3 DNA, read in part, is TGTGCCAGCAGCTTAGTTACCGGGCAGCTCTAC.

Comment on this clone: Germline and genes here are mouse. The sequence runs out 1 residue before the end of the CDR3; the remainder is reconstructed from the germline J gene. The V gene is TRBV3, the J gene TRBJ2-4, with 7 bases fitting TRBD1. This CDR3 spans 13 amino acids. In germline, CDR1 is SNHLY, CDR2 FYNGKV (reference sequence). V was clipped by 5 bases and J by 3 bases; unmatched bases: 2. The DNA read from the CDR3 is TGTGCCAGCAGCCCGGGACAGCAAAACACCTTGTAC. Protein product: CASSPGQQNTLY. Given in full, the CDR3 is CASSPGQQNTLYF.

This clone appeared a few times. Mouse germline and gene names are used. The sequence runs out 1 residue before the end of the CDR3; the remainder is reconstructed from the germline J gene. The chain is built from TRBV23 and TRBJ2-7; TRBD1, as called in the table, went unchecked against the DNA. CDR1 is KGHTA and CDR2 is FQNQQP in the germline V gene. The CDR3 length is 13 residues. Partial CDR3 DNA: TGCTCCAGCAGTCAATCGGCAGGGTATGAACAGTAC. It codes for CSSSQSAGYEQY. The whole CDR3 protein is CSSSQSAGYEQYF.

A remark on this clone: Genes and germline come from the mouse. The CDR3 is cut off 1 residue early in the read; its end comes from the germline J gene. V gene TRBV13-2 combines with J gene TRBJ2-4; TRBD2 aligns across 14 bases. This CDR3 spans 17 amino acids. Germline CDR1 reads NNHNN; CDR2 reads SYGAGS (reference sequence). The V segment lost 0 bases and the J segment 1 base; nucleotides outside the gene matches: 1. The CDR3 region is CASGDGDWGGGQNTLYF. The sequenced part of the CDR3 DNA is TGTGCCAGCGGTGATGGGGACTGGGGGGGCGGTCAAAACACCTTGTAC.

On this clone: Mouse gene names and germline throughout. The read ends 1 residue before the CDR3 terminus; that terminus is restored from the germline J gene. This rearrangement joins TRBV26 to TRBJ1-1; D gene unclear. The ends were cut back, 1 base at V and 5 bases at J, with 5 bases in the middle. This CDR3 has 12 amino acids. The germline CDR1 and CDR2 sequences are KGHPV and FQNQEV (reference sequence). The sequenced CDR3 bases are TGTGCCAGCAGTCTGTTCGGAACAGAAGTCTTC. Amino acids: CASSLFGTEVF. The complete CDR3 reads CASSLFGTEVFF. Based on the CDR3 plus reference TRBV26 and TRBJ1-1, the full variable domain is NSKVIQTPRYLVKGQGQKAKMRCIPEKGHPVVFWYQQNKNNEFKFLINFQNQEVLQQIDMTEKRFSAECPSNSPCSLEIQSSEAGDSALYLCASSLFGTEVFFGKGTRLTVV.

This clone has just a few counts. The genes are named according to mouse. Read data end 1 residue before the CDR3 end; the end is taken from the germline J gene. The chain has TRBV23 and TRBJ2-7. The CDR3 sequence is 12 residues long. Germline CDR1 is KGHTA and CDR2 is FQNQQP. The covered CDR3 bases are TGCTCCAGCAGTCAATCGGGGTATGAACAGTAC. It encodes CSSSQSGYEQY. The entire CDR3 is CSSSQSGYEQYF.

Note on this clone: Genes here carry mouse names. The read ends 1 residue before the CDR3 terminus; that terminus is restored from the germline J gene. J is TRBJ2-3 and V is TRBV16; 14 nucleotides match TRBD2. Germline V gives CDR1 SGHSA, CDR2 FRNQAP. This CDR3 contains 17 residues. Trimming took 4 bases from V and 1 from J; bases not matched to a gene: 4. The CDR3 protein is CASSSGLGGRGAETLYF. Incomplete CDR3 DNA: TGTGCAAGCAGCTCGGGACTGGGGGGGCGCGGTGCAGAAACGCTGTAT.

Points on this clone: The gene names here belong to mouse. The CDR3 is cut off 1 residue early in the read; its end comes from the germline J gene. This chain links TRBV20 with TRBJ1-1; D is unclear. This CDR3 has 12 amino acids. V gave up 6 bases and J gave up 1 base, with 9 bases separating them. The germline gives CDR1 GFQATS, CDR2 STVNSAI. The part of the CDR3 DNA that was read is TGTGGTGCCACCTCAGGGAACACAGAAGTCTTC. It yields the protein CGATSGNTEVF. The full CDR3 protein is CGATSGNTEVFF.

Only a few counts were recorded for this clone. The listed genes are named as in mouse. The read ends 1 residue shy of where the CDR3 ends; the end is completed using the germline J gene. This sequence joins TRBV19 and TRBJ1-6; 7 positions agree with TRBD1. TRBJ1-6 is treated as an ORF (open reading frame) with a function not yet certain. Germline CDR1 is FNHDT and CDR2 is SITEND (reference sequence). The CDR3 spans 14 residues. Losses at the gene ends were 5 bases for V and 7 bases for J; bases not matched to a gene: 6. The covered CDR3 bases are TGTGCCAGCAGCCTCCGGGACAGAAATTCGCCCCTCTAC. This codes for CASSLRDRNSPLY. The entire CDR3 reads CASSLRDRNSPLYF.

Note on this clone: Gene names denote mouse genes. The CDR3 goes on 1 residue after the read ends, and that part is filled in from the germline J gene. This rearrangement joins TRBV19 to TRBJ1-4; the D is unclear. This CDR3 is 14 amino acids long. With 7 bases removed from V and 1 base from J, the gap between germline ends came to 11 bases. Germline V gene sequence: CDR1 FNHDT, CDR2 SITEND (reference sequence). CDR3 DNA, as far as it was read: TGTGCCAGCCTAGAGAGGAGTTCCAACGAAAGATTATTT. The encoded protein is CASLERSSNERLF. The entire CDR3 protein reads CASLERSSNERLFF.

Concerning this clone: Gene names denote mouse genes. Sequencing ends 1 residue short of the CDR3 end; the germline J gene provides the rest. The chain employs TRBV4 and TRBJ2-7; 11 bases are shared with TRBD2. Germline CDR1 is LGHDT and CDR2 is YNNKQL (reference sequence). With V trimmed by 5 bases and J by 6 bases, 6 bases remained unmatched. The CDR3 is 14 amino acids. Partial CDR3 DNA: TGTGCCAGCAGCGACCGGGACTGGGGGTTTGAACAGTAC. This gives the protein CASSDRDWGFEQY. The whole CDR3 reads CASSDRDWGFEQYF.

As regards this clone: Mouse names are used for the genes. Read data end 1 residue before the CDR3 end; the end is taken from the germline J gene. V and J are TRBV26 and TRBJ2-2, with unresolved D. CDR1 is KGHPV, CDR2 FQNQEV, per germline (reference sequence). The germline V and J ends were trimmed by 0 bases and 0 bases, with 2 bases remaining between them. CDR3 size: 14 residues. CDR3 in amino acids: CASSLSTNTGQLYF. CDR3 bases read: TGTGCCAGCAGTCTGTCAACAAACACCGGGCAGCTCTAC.

This clone counts as medium-sized (0.01 to 0.1%). Gene names refer to mouse genes. The missing CDR3 end, 1 residue past where the read stops, is filled in from the germline J gene. V and J are TRBV26 and TRBJ2-7; D is perhaps TRBD1 (6 bases). Germline V gene lookup returns CDR1 KGHPV and CDR2 FQNQEV (reference sequence). The V gene lost 4 bases and the J gene lost 3 bases, with 13 bases spanning the gap. The CDR3 totals 14 residues. The CDR3 spells CASSQPGQHYEQYF. CDR3 DNA, as far as it was read: TGTGCCAGCAGTCAACCGGGACAACACTATGAACAGTAC. The whole variable domain, filled in from reference TRBV26 and TRBJ2-7, reads NSKVIQTPRYLVKGQGQKAKMRCIPEKGHPVVFWYQQNKNNEFKFLINFQNQEVLQQIDMTEKRFSAECPSNSPCSLEIQSSEAGDSALYLCASSQPGQHYEQYFGPGTRLTVL.

This clone turned up a few times. Genes and germline are mouse. The sequenced fragment ends 1 residue before the CDR3 boundary, so the rest is inferred from the germline J gene. The gene calls are TRBV19 and TRBJ1-3; a weak D match, TRBD1 (5 bases). The CDR3 consists of 14 residues. The V gene lost 6 bases and the J gene lost 2 bases, with 12 bases spanning the gap. Germline V CDR1 and CDR2: FNHDT, SITEND (reference sequence). CDR3 protein: CASTPIGAGNTLYF. Partial CDR3 DNA: TGTGCCAGCACCCCCATAGGGGCTGGAAATACGCTCTAT. Full variable domain (missing parts from reference TRBV19 and TRBJ1-3): GGIITQTPKFLIGQEGQKLTLKCQQNFNHDTMYWYRQDSGKGLRLIYYSITENDLQKGDLSEGYDASREKKSSFSLTVTSAQKNEMAVFLCASTPIGAGNTLYFGEGSRLIVV.

This clone occurred once. The gene symbols are mouse symbols. The CDR3 extends 1 residue past the end of the read, so its final part is completed from the germline J gene. V is TRBV13-1 and J is TRBJ2-4; D gene uncertain. The germline V and J ends were trimmed by 2 bases and 3 bases, with 10 bases remaining between them. In germline, CDR1 is NSHNY, CDR2 SYGAGN. The CDR3 length is 14 residues. The CDR3 here is CASSEQTFQNTLYF. Partial CDR3 DNA: TGTGCCAGCAGTGAGCAGACTTTCCAAAACACCTTGTAC.

This clone rates as medium-sized. Genes here carry mouse names. Read coverage stops 1 residue before the CDR3 terminus; the germline J gene supplies the remainder. V usage is TRBV5 and J usage is TRBJ1-4, with D possibly matching TRBD1 (6 bases). This CDR3 contains 14 residues. The V gene lost 1 base and the J gene lost 4 bases, with 7 bases spanning the gap. Per germline, CDR1 LGHNA and CDR2 YNLKQL (reference sequence). The CDR3 DNA, read in part, is TGTGCCAGCAGCCAAGGGGACATCAACGAAAGATTATTT. The encoded protein is CASSQGDINERLF. The whole CDR3 protein is CASSQGDINERLFF.

About this clone: Gene names refer to mouse genes. The read ends 1 residue shy of where the CDR3 ends; the end is completed using the germline J gene. This chain uses TRBV26 with TRBJ2-5; 11 bases agree with TRBD2. The ends lost 8 bases at V and 5 bases at J; junction bases unmatched: 6. The germline gives CDR1 KGHPV, CDR2 FQNQEV (reference sequence). CDR3 length: 14 residues. CDR3 sequence: CASSTGGARDTQYF. The sequenced CDR3 bases are TGTGCCAGCTCTACTGGGGGGGCGCGAGACACCCAGTAC.

Comments on this clone: Gene labels here are mouse ones. The missing CDR3 end, 1 residue past where the read stops, is filled in from the germline J gene. Other DNA sequences within the sample encode an identical CDR3. The V gene is TRBV26, the J gene TRBJ1-3; 8 nucleotides agree with TRBD1. The CDR3 extends over 14 amino acids. V lost 4 bases to trimming and J lost 2 bases; unmatched junction nucleotides: 1. CDR1 KGHPV and CDR2 FQNQEV come from the germline V gene (reference sequence). This CDR3 is CASSPQGAGNTLYF. The part of the CDR3 DNA that was read is TGTGCCAGCAGTCCACAGGGGGCTGGAAATACGCTCTAT.